The clone carrying this T cell receptor (beta chain) was picked up a small number of times. The source of the sample is a study of CD8 T cells in ankylosing spondylitis. Per germline, CDR1 SGHNT and CDR2 YYREEE (reference sequence). The CDR3 totals 14 residues. V dropped 3 bases and J dropped 5 bases, with 11 bases sitting between them. Using its own MiXCR run on the 5' RACE reads, TCRdb lists one record per CDR3 protein. The sample contains 250,000 to 400,000 distinct CDR3 sequences, 11% of which appear only once. Sequenced: blood, either unsorted or a sorted T cell fraction (not recorded which). This chain joins TRBV5-4 and TRBJ2-2; tentatively, D is TRBD2 (5 bases). This clonotype originated in a female donor with ankylosing spondylitis or in good health (not recorded which). CDR3 amino acids: CASSSGLRTGELFF. CDR3 sequence (DNA): TGTGCCAGCAGCTCCGGACTTCGGACCGGGGAGCTGTTTTTT.